These T cell receptor beta chains were read from a single sample in a study of T cell changes during pregnancy in multiple sclerosis. Measured with immunoSEQ multiplex PCR; TCRdb has only the in-frame clones, and not every one. This sample has about 31,000 clones, with 88% found just once. The sequencing used CD4+ T cells from peripheral blood mononuclear cells, collected in the first trimester of pregnancy. The origin of the receptors is a female donor in good health, enrolled as a control in a pregnancy study. Each CDR3 is given with its conserved first and last residue. The order of the fields is J gene, V gene, clone size, D gene, CDR3 DNA, CDR3 protein. A D gene is named only where the DNA matches it firmly. Some rows mark clone size as missing; the rest say once, few, many or name a class of expanded clone.

J: TRBJ2-5; V: TRBV5-8; size: -; D: TRBD2; DNA: TGTGCCAGCAGCTTGGGTCGGGGGGTCCAAGAGACCCAGTACTTC; CDR3: CASSLGRGVQETQYF
J: TRBJ2-1; V: TRBV7-9; size: -; D: TRBD2; DNA: TGTGCCAGCAGCCAGACTAGCGGAGCATCCTACAATGAGCAGTTCTTC; CDR3: CASSQTSGASYNEQFF
J: TRBJ2-3; V: TRBV11-3; size: once; D: -; DNA: TGTGCCAGCAGCTTCCGCTCAGGGTTCACAGATACGCAGTATTTT; CDR3: CASSFRSGFTDTQYF
J: TRBJ2-5; V: TRBV7-2; size: -; D: -; DNA: TGTGCCAGCAGCTCGCGACAGATTCAGGGGACCCAGTACTTC; CDR3: CASSSRQIQGTQYF
J: TRBJ1-6; V: TRBV5-5; size: -; D: -; DNA: TGTGCCAGCAGCTTGGAACAGGGAACAGATTCACCCCTCCACTTT; CDR3: CASSLEQGTDSPLHF
J: TRBJ1-5; V: TRBV30; size: -; D: -; DNA: TGTGCCTGGAGTAGCGCTCGCAATCAGCCCCAGCATTTT; CDR3: CAWSSARNQPQHF
J: TRBJ1-1; V: TRBV30; size: few; D: TRBD1; DNA: TGTGCCTGGAGTGGACAGGGACCCGCTGAAGCTTTCTTT; CDR3: CAWSGQGPAEAFF
J: TRBJ2-3; V: TRBV4-2; size: -; D: -; DNA: TGTGCCAGCAGCCAAGATTTTGGCGGGGACCCAGATACGCAGTATTTT; CDR3: CASSQDFGGDPDTQYF
J: TRBJ1-2; V: TRBV20-1; size: -; D: -; DNA: TGCAGTGCCTATAACTATGGCTACACCTTC; CDR3: CSAYNYGYTF
J: TRBJ2-7; V: TRBV30; size: -; D: TRBD1; DNA: TGTGCCTGGAGTTCCCACAGGGGTAAAAAAACCTACGAGCAGTACTTC; CDR3: CAWSSHRGKKTYEQYF
J: TRBJ2-7; V: TRBV5-1; size: few; D: -; DNA: TGCGCCAGCAGCTTGGACTCAGGGATATTGGACGAGCAGTACTTC; CDR3: CASSLDSGILDEQYF
J: TRBJ2-3; V: TRBV19; size: few; D: TRBD1; DNA: TGTGCCAGTAGTATTGGGACAGGATCGATAAGGGGCACAGATACGCAGTATTTT; CDR3: CASSIGTGSIRGTDTQYF
J: TRBJ1-1; V: TRBV5-4; size: -; D: TRBD1; DNA: TGTGCCAGCAGCCCGGGGTCAGGGGGCACTGAAGCTTTCTTT; CDR3: CASSPGSGGTEAFF
J: TRBJ1-2; V: TRBV28; size: -; D: -; DNA: TGTGCCAGCAGTTTAGAGGTCGGTTTAGGGACATCTGGCTACACCTTC; CDR3: CASSLEVGLGTSGYTF
J: TRBJ1-2; V: TRBV10-3; size: -; D: TRBD1; DNA: TGTGCCATCAGTGAAACGGCAGGGGGCGCGAATGGCTACACCTTC; CDR3: CAISETAGGANGYTF
J: TRBJ1-4; V: TRBV6-5; size: -; D: -; DNA: TGTGCCAGCAGTTTTACAGGTGCAACTAATGAAAAACTGTTTTTT; CDR3: CASSFTGATNEKLFF
J: TRBJ1-1; V: TRBV7-2; size: -; D: TRBD1; DNA: TGTGCCAGCAGCCCTAGGGACAGGGGAGCTTTCTTT; CDR3: CASSPRDRGAFF
J: TRBJ1-4; V: TRBV15; size: -; D: -; DNA: TGTGCCACCAGCAGGGGAGCGAACAGAGAAAAACTGTTTTTT; CDR3: CATSRGANREKLFF
J: TRBJ2-1; V: TRBV2; size: -; D: TRBD2; DNA: TGTGCCAGCAGTAGCGGGGGGGCTTTCGGCAATGAGCAGTTCTTC; CDR3: CASSSGGAFGNEQFF
J: TRBJ2-3; V: TRBV5-1; size: -; D: -; DNA: TGCGCCAGCAGATCTAGCGTGAGCACAGATACGCAGTATTTT; CDR3: CASRSSVSTDTQYF
J: TRBJ2-1; V: TRBV4-1; size: -; D: TRBD2; DNA: TGCGCCAGCAGCCAAGATAATCAGCGGGGGGGCAGGTTGAATGAGCAGTTCTTC; CDR3: CASSQDNQRGGRLNEQFF
J: TRBJ1-3; V: TRBV7-2; size: -; D: TRBD1; DNA: TGTGCCAGCAGCTTAGAAACAGGGGGCGCTGGAAACACCATATATTTT; CDR3: CASSLETGGAGNTIYF
J: TRBJ2-2; V: TRBV7-3; size: -; D: TRBD2; DNA: TGTGCCAGCACCCCATTGGGAGCGGGGAGCACCGGGGAGCTGTTTTTT; CDR3: CASTPLGAGSTGELFF
J: TRBJ2-3; V: TRBV14; size: -; D: -; DNA: TGTGCCAGCAGCCAAGATTTGGGCGATACGCAGTATTTT; CDR3: CASSQDLGDTQYF
J: TRBJ2-1; V: TRBV2; size: -; D: -; DNA: TGTGCCAGCAGTGAGGTTTTGACAAAGCAGTTCTTC; CDR3: CASSEVLTKQFF
J: TRBJ2-2; V: TRBV30; size: -; D: TRBD2; DNA: TGTGCCTGGACCGCCGGGACTAGCCCCGGGGAGCTGTTTTTT; CDR3: CAWTAGTSPGELFF
J: TRBJ1-2; V: TRBV11-2; size: -; D: -; DNA: TGTGCCAGCAGCTTAGGTGACAGCTATGGCTACACCTTC; CDR3: CASSLGDSYGYTF
J: TRBJ1-2; V: TRBV11-3; size: -; D: -; DNA: TGTGCCAGCAGCTTAGCAGGACAGTCTAACTATGGCTACACCTTC; CDR3: CASSLAGQSNYGYTF
J: TRBJ2-6; V: TRBV5-1; size: -; D: -; DNA: TGCGCCAGCAGCTTGGACAGCTCTGGGGCCAACGTCCTGACTTTC; CDR3: CASSLDSSGANVLTF
J: TRBJ1-6; V: TRBV19; size: -; D: TRBD1; DNA: TGTGCCAGTAGTGTTCGGGACAGAACTTCACCCCTCCACTTT; CDR3: CASSVRDRTSPLHF
J: TRBJ1-1; V: TRBV11-3; size: -; D: -; DNA: TGTGCCAGCAGCTTAGCGGGGTACACTGAAGCTTTCTTT; CDR3: CASSLAGYTEAFF
J: TRBJ1-3; V: TRBV5-1; size: -; D: -; DNA: TGCGCCAGCAGCTTGGCCTGGGACACGGCGAGGGGAAACACCATATATTTT; CDR3: CASSLAWDTARGNTIYF
J: TRBJ1-3; V: TRBV18; size: -; D: -; DNA: TGTGCCAGCTCACCAGGGCAGACGAGCTCTGGAAACACCATATATTTT; CDR3: CASSPGQTSSGNTIYF
J: TRBJ1-1; V: TRBV19; size: -; D: -; DNA: TGTGCCAGTAGCAGTTTACAGGGACTGAACACTGAAGCTTTCTTT; CDR3: CASSSLQGLNTEAFF
J: TRBJ2-7; V: TRBV27; size: -; D: TRBD1; DNA: TGTGCCAGCACTCCAGGGGGCTCCTACGAGCAGTACTTC; CDR3: CASTPGGSYEQYF
J: TRBJ2-5; V: TRBV11-2; size: -; D: -; DNA: TGTGCCAGCAGCGTTACTAGTAAAGAGACCCAGTACTTC; CDR3: CASSVTSKETQYF
J: TRBJ1-2; V: TRBV7-8; size: -; D: -; DNA: TGTGCCAGCAGCTTAGGGTCGGGGTTTCGTGACGGCTACACCTTC; CDR3: CASSLGSGFRDGYTF
J: TRBJ1-1; V: TRBV9; size: once; D: -; DNA: TGTGCCAGCAGCGTAGGCGTGGGCGTGAACACTGAAGCTTTCTTT; CDR3: CASSVGVGVNTEAFF
J: TRBJ2-3; V: TRBV18; size: -; D: -; DNA: TGTGCCAGCTCACCTCGGGATACTAGCACAGATACGCAGTATTTT; CDR3: CASSPRDTSTDTQYF
J: TRBJ2-2; V: TRBV19; size: -; D: TRBD1; DNA: TGTGCCAGTACCGGGACAGCAAACACCGGGGAGCTGTTTTTT; CDR3: CASTGTANTGELFF
J: TRBJ1-1; V: TRBV19; size: few; D: TRBD1; DNA: TGTGCCAGTAGTAGGGACAGGGGGAGGTCTGAAGCTTTCTTT; CDR3: CASSRDRGRSEAFF
J: TRBJ1-2; V: TRBV4-2; size: -; D: TRBD1; DNA: TGTGCCAGCAGCCAACGGGACAGGGATCCACTATACGGCTACACCTTC; CDR3: CASSQRDRDPLYGYTF